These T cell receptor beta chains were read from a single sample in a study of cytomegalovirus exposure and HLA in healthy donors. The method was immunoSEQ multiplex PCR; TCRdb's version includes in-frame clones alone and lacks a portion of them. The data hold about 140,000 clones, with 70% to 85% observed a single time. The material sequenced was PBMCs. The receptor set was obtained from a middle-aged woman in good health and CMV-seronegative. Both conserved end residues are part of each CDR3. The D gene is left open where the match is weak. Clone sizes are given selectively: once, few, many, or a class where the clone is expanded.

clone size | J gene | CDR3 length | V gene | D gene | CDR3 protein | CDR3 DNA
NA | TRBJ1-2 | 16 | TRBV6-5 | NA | CASSYSGTLTNYGYTF | TGTGCCAGCAGTTACTCAGGGACACTAACTAACTATGGCTACACCTTC
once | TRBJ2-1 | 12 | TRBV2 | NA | CASGTRNNEQFF | TGTGCCAGCGGGACTCGGAACAATGAGCAGTTCTTC
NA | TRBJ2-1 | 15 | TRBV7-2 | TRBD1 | CASRKPGQKYNEQFF | TGTGCCAGCAGGAAACCGGGACAGAAATACAATGAGCAGTTCTTC
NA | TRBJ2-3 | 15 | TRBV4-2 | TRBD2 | CASGGTSGLTDTQYF | TGTGCCAGCGGTGGGACTAGCGGACTCACAGATACGCAGTATTTT
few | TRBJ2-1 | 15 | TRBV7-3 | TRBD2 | CASSPGLAGYNEQFF | TGTGCCAGCAGCCCCGGACTAGCGGGCTACAATGAGCAGTTCTTC
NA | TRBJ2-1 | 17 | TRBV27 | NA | CASSSIWGGHSYNEQFF | TGTGCCAGCAGTTCTATCTGGGGGGGACACTCCTACAATGAGCAGTTCTTC
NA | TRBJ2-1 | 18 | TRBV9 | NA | CASSEGLTLGKGTGEQFF | TGTGCCAGCAGCGAGGGACTTACATTAGGAAAAGGGACTGGGGAGCAGTTCTTC
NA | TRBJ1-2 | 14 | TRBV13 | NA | CASSLRTVFYGYTF | TGTGCCAGCAGCTTAAGGACAGTCTTTTATGGCTACACCTTC
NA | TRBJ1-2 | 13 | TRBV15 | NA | CATSKVVGGGYTF | TGTGCCACCAGCAAAGTCGTCGGGGGAGGCTACACCTTC
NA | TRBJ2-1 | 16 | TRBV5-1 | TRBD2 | CASSTTGGSSYNEQFF | TGCGCCAGCAGCACAACGGGAGGGAGCTCCTACAATGAGCAGTTCTTC
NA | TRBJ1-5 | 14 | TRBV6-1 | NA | CASSERGGDQPQHF | TGTGCCAGCAGTGAAAGGGGAGGGGATCAGCCCCAGCATTTT
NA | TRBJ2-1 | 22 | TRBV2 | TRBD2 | CASSKGSGRTSGRVGDYNEQFF | TGTGCCAGCAGCAAAGGCTCCGGACGGACTAGCGGGAGGGTTGGGGATTACAATGAGCAGTTCTTC
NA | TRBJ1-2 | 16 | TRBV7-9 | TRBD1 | CASSLEGPQGANGYTF | TGTGCCAGCAGCTTAGAAGGCCCTCAGGGGGCGAATGGCTACACCTTC
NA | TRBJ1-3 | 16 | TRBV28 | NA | CASSLSGVVLGNTIYF | TGTGCCAGCAGTTTATCGGGGGTCGTGCTGGGAAACACCATATATTTT
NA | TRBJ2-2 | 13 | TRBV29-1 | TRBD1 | CSVAGGNTGELFF | TGCAGCGTTGCAGGGGGCAACACCGGGGAGCTGTTTTTT
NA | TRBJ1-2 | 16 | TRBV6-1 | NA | CASSEGPWGDNYGYTF | TGTGCCAGCAGTGAAGGCCCCTGGGGCGATAACTATGGCTACACCTTC
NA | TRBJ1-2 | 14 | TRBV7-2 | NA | CASSLNILDYGYTF | TGTGCCAGCAGCTTAAATATTCTAGACTATGGCTACACCTTC
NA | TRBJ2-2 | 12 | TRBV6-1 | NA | CASSVITGELFF | TGTGCCAGCAGTGTTATCACCGGGGAGCTGTTTTTT
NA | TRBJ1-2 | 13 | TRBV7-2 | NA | CASSLDPGDGYTF | TGTGCCAGCAGCTTAGACCCAGGGGATGGCTACACCTTC
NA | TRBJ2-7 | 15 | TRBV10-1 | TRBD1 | CARFPIRDRVSEQYF | TGCGCCCGTTTCCCCATACGGGACAGGGTTTCCGAGCAGTACTTC
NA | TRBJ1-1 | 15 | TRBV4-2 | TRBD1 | CASSQEGTGGTEAFF | TGTGCCAGCAGCCAGGAAGGGACAGGGGGCACTGAAGCTTTCTTT
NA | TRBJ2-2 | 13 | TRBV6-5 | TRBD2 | CASRTGGTGELFF | TGTGCCAGCAGGACGGGAGGCACCGGGGAGCTGTTTTTT
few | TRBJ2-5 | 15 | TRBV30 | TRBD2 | CAWSKSGPGRGTQYF | TGTGCCTGGAGTAAAAGCGGCCCCGGGAGGGGGACCCAGTACTTC
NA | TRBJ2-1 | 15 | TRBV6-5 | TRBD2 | CASTSSTSGEGEQFF | TGTGCCAGCACCTCTTCGACTAGCGGGGAAGGTGAGCAGTTCTTC
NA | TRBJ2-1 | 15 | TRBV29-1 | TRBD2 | CSVLPSGRAYNEQFF | TGCAGCGTCCTACCTAGCGGGAGAGCCTACAATGAGCAGTTCTTC
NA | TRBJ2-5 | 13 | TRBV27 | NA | CASGSTSEETQYF | TGTGCCAGCGGTAGTACCTCGGAGGAGACCCAGTACTTC
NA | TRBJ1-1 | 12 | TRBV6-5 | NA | CAAMDMNTEAFF | TGTGCTGCCATGGACATGAACACTGAAGCTTTCTTT
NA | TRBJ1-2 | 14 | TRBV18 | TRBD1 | CASSSPQGDYGYTF | TGTGCCAGCTCATCTCCTCAGGGGGACTATGGCTACACCTTC
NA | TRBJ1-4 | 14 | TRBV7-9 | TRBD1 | CASSSGTGREKLFF | TGTGCCAGCAGCTCCGGGACAGGGCGTGAAAAACTGTTTTTT
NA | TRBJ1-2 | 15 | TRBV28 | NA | CASSSSGVRGYGCTF | TGTGCCAGCAGTTCGTCTGGAGTTAGGGGCTATGGCTGCACCTTC
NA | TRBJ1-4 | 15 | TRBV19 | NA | CASSPSAGRNEKLFF | TGTGCCAGTAGTCCAAGCGCGGGACGTAATGAAAAACTGTTTTTT
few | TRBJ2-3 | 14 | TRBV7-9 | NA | CASSPRGSVDTQYF | TGTGCCAGCAGCCCAAGGGGGAGTGTAGATACGCAGTATTTT
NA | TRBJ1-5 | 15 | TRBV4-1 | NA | CASREEPYSNQPQHF | TGCGCTAGCAGGGAGGAGCCATATAGCAATCAGCCCCAGCATTTT
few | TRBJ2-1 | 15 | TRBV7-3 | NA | CASSLRSSQANEQFF | TGTGCCAGCAGCTTAAGATCGAGTCAAGCAAATGAGCAGTTCTTC
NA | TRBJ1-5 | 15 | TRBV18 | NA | CASSPTVGRNQPQHF | TGTGCCAGCTCACCAACGGTCGGCAGGAATCAGCCCCAGCATTTT
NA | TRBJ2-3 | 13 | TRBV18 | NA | CASSMTSDDTQYF | TGTGCCAGCTCAATGACTAGTGACGATACGCAGTATTTT
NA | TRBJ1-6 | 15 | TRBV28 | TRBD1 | CASSYSGQGNSPLHF | TGTGCCAGCAGTTATTCAGGACAGGGTAATTCACCCCTCCACTTT
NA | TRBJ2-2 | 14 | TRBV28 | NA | CASRRDRNTGELFF | TGTGCCAGCAGGCGGGACAGGAACACCGGGGAGCTGTTTTTT
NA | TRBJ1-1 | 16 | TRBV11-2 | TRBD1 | CASTLNRGSAGSEAFF | TGTGCCAGCACCTTGAACAGGGGGTCCGCCGGGAGTGAAGCTTTCTTT
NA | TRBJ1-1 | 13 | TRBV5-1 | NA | CASSFGVGGEAFF | TGCGCCAGCAGCTTCGGGGTGGGGGGGGAAGCTTTCTTT